A selection of T cell receptor beta chains follows, all from one sample in a study of shared clonotypes between healthy human individuals. This table comes from immunoSEQ multiplex PCR, and its TCRdb copy is limited to in-frame clones, with some not included. In the table there are under 600,000 clones, about 79% of which are singletons. Source material: PBMCs. Receptors originate from a woman in her thirties or forties in good health. Some clones in this sample may be carry-over from other donors' samples. Both conserved end residues are part of each CDR3. A D gene is named only where the DNA matches it firmly. The listing skips clone size in some rows; elsewhere it reads once, few, many or a size class.

d_call: TRBD2
j_call: TRBJ2-7
cdr3_length: 15
clone_size: -
v_call: TRBV27
cdr3_aa: CASSFKVAGLLEQYF
cdr3_nt: TGTGCCAGCAGTTTTAAAGTAGCGGGCCTCTTAGAGCAGTACTTC

d_call: -
j_call: TRBJ1-1
cdr3_length: 11
clone_size: -
v_call: TRBV18
cdr3_aa: CASSPNRGAFF
cdr3_nt: TGTGCCAGCTCACCAAATCGGGGGGCTTTCTTT

d_call: TRBD2
j_call: TRBJ2-2
cdr3_length: 15
clone_size: once
v_call: TRBV9
cdr3_aa: CASSVSPTSGGELFF
cdr3_nt: TGTGCCAGCAGCGTCTCACCTACTAGCGGCGGGGAGCTGTTTTTT

d_call: TRBD1
j_call: TRBJ1-6
cdr3_length: 14
clone_size: -
v_call: TRBV28
cdr3_aa: CASSLGQDNSPLHF
cdr3_nt: TGTGCCAGCAGTTTAGGACAGGATAATTCACCCCTCCACTTT

d_call: -
j_call: TRBJ2-5
cdr3_length: 14
clone_size: -
v_call: TRBV25-1
cdr3_aa: CASSYSRHQETQYF
cdr3_nt: TGTGCCAGCAGTTATTCCAGACACCAAGAGACCCAGTACTTC

d_call: -
j_call: TRBJ1-2
cdr3_length: 14
clone_size: once
v_call: TRBV28
cdr3_aa: CASSRTTANYGYTF
cdr3_nt: TGTGCCAGCAGTCGAACGACAGCTAACTATGGCTACACCTTC

d_call: -
j_call: TRBJ1-2
cdr3_length: 12
clone_size: many
v_call: TRBV5-8
cdr3_aa: CASSLTGYGYTF
cdr3_nt: TGTGCCAGCAGCTTGACAGGGTATGGCTACACCTTC

d_call: -
j_call: TRBJ1-5
cdr3_length: 14
clone_size: -
v_call: TRBV27
cdr3_aa: CASSWRGRSEPQHF
cdr3_nt: TGTGCCAGCAGTTGGCGGGGACGTTCCGAACCCCAGCATTTT

d_call: -
j_call: TRBJ1-1
cdr3_length: 12
clone_size: once
v_call: TRBV9
cdr3_aa: CASSVGGGEAFF
cdr3_nt: TGTGCCAGCAGCGTAGGGGGAGGTGAAGCTTTCTTT

d_call: -
j_call: TRBJ2-1
cdr3_length: 13
clone_size: -
v_call: TRBV28
cdr3_aa: CASSLRRETEQFF
cdr3_nt: TGTGCCAGCAGCCTCCGGAGGGAGACTGAGCAGTTCTTC

d_call: -
j_call: TRBJ2-3
cdr3_length: 12
clone_size: -
v_call: TRBV28
cdr3_aa: CASSPRVDTQYF
cdr3_nt: TGTGCCAGCAGTCCCAGGGTGGATACGCAGTATTTT

d_call: TRBD2
j_call: TRBJ2-7
cdr3_length: 19
clone_size: -
v_call: TRBV7-9
cdr3_aa: CASSLHGLAGGPWVIEQYF
cdr3_nt: TGTGCCAGCAGCTTGCACGGACTAGCGGGAGGGCCTTGGGTGATCGAGCAGTACTTC

d_call: -
j_call: TRBJ2-3
cdr3_length: 19
clone_size: -
v_call: TRBV2
cdr3_aa: CASSDPGLPGDLLTDTQYF
cdr3_nt: TGTGCCAGCAGTGATCCAGGCCTCCCGGGGGACTTACTCACAGATACGCAGTATTTT

d_call: -
j_call: TRBJ2-7
cdr3_length: 15
clone_size: many
v_call: TRBV5-4
cdr3_aa: CASSLDSGAYYEQYF
cdr3_nt: TGTGCCAGCAGCCTTGACAGTGGGGCCTACTACGAGCAGTACTTC

d_call: -
j_call: TRBJ2-7
cdr3_length: 14
clone_size: -
v_call: TRBV30
cdr3_aa: CAWRGPQVSYEQYF
cdr3_nt: TGTGCCTGGAGGGGCCCCCAAGTCTCCTACGAGCAGTACTTC

d_call: TRBD1
j_call: TRBJ2-7
cdr3_length: 17
clone_size: -
v_call: TRBV15
cdr3_aa: CATSTPRWGQGSHEQYF
cdr3_nt: TGTGCCACCAGCACCCCCCGTTGGGGACAGGGTAGTCACGAGCAGTACTTC

d_call: TRBD1
j_call: TRBJ2-3
cdr3_length: 12
clone_size: once
v_call: TRBV6-5
cdr3_aa: CARVHRGITQYF
cdr3_nt: TGTGCCAGGGTTCACAGGGGAATTACGCAGTATTTT

d_call: -
j_call: TRBJ2-7
cdr3_length: 13
clone_size: -
v_call: TRBV5-1
cdr3_aa: CASSPSRDYEQYF
cdr3_nt: TGCGCCAGCAGCCCAAGCCGGGACTACGAGCAGTACTTC

d_call: -
j_call: TRBJ1-1
cdr3_length: 14
clone_size: few
v_call: TRBV7-2
cdr3_aa: CASTKWDTRTEAFF
cdr3_nt: TGTGCCAGCACCAAGTGGGACACTCGAACTGAAGCTTTCTTT

d_call: TRBD1
j_call: TRBJ2-5
cdr3_length: 15
clone_size: -
v_call: TRBV28
cdr3_aa: CASSPMGDRQETQYF
cdr3_nt: TGTGCCAGCAGTCCGATGGGGGACAGACAAGAGACCCAGTACTTC

d_call: -
j_call: TRBJ1-5
cdr3_length: 15
clone_size: -
v_call: TRBV5-5
cdr3_aa: CASSLEVSVNQPQHF
cdr3_nt: TGTGCCAGCAGCTTGGAGGTGTCAGTAAATCAGCCCCAGCATTTT

d_call: TRBD1
j_call: TRBJ2-5
cdr3_length: 15
clone_size: -
v_call: TRBV14
cdr3_aa: CASSQSPGGGETQYF
cdr3_nt: TGTGCCAGCAGCCAATCCCCAGGGGGCGGAGAGACCCAGTACTTC

d_call: -
j_call: TRBJ2-3
cdr3_length: 15
clone_size: -
v_call: TRBV9
cdr3_aa: CASSVEGSRTDTQYF
cdr3_nt: TGTGCCAGCAGCGTAGAGGGCAGCCGAACAGATACGCAGTATTTT

d_call: TRBD2
j_call: TRBJ2-7
cdr3_length: 15
clone_size: -
v_call: TRBV28
cdr3_aa: CASSITTGRGGEQYF
cdr3_nt: TGTGCCAGCAGCATTACGACAGGGCGGGGGGGCGAGCAGTACTTC

d_call: -
j_call: TRBJ1-5
cdr3_length: 18
clone_size: many
v_call: TRBV2
cdr3_aa: CASSETGIFRYSNQPQHF
cdr3_nt: TGTGCCAGCAGTGAAACGGGGATTTTTAGGTATAGCAATCAGCCCCAGCATTTT

d_call: -
j_call: TRBJ1-1
cdr3_length: 15
clone_size: -
v_call: TRBV7-9
cdr3_aa: CASSLGRQKNTEAFF
cdr3_nt: TGTGCCAGCAGCTTGGGACGACAGAAGAACACTGAAGCTTTCTTT

d_call: -
j_call: TRBJ1-3
cdr3_length: 15
clone_size: -
v_call: TRBV5-1
cdr3_aa: CASSLEGSSGNTIYF
cdr3_nt: TGCGCCAGCAGCTTGGAGGGGTCCTCTGGAAACACCATATATTTT

d_call: -
j_call: TRBJ2-5
cdr3_length: 15
clone_size: -
v_call: TRBV4-1
cdr3_aa: CASRRLALPVETQYF
cdr3_nt: TGCGCCAGCAGGAGGCTAGCTCTTCCCGTGGAGACCCAGTACTTC

d_call: -
j_call: TRBJ2-7
cdr3_length: 13
clone_size: once
v_call: TRBV18
cdr3_aa: CASSPILPDEQYF
cdr3_nt: TGTGCCAGCTCACCAATCCTGCCGGACGAGCAGTACTTC

d_call: TRBD2
j_call: TRBJ2-1
cdr3_length: 15
clone_size: -
v_call: TRBV25-1
cdr3_aa: CASSLAGLAYNEQFF
cdr3_nt: TGTGCCAGCAGTTTAGCGGGATTAGCCTACAATGAGCAGTTCTTC

d_call: -
j_call: TRBJ1-6
cdr3_length: 13
clone_size: -
v_call: TRBV7-2
cdr3_aa: CASSLIYPGALHF
cdr3_nt: TGTGCCAGCAGCTTAATTTACCCGGGGGCCCTCCACTTT

d_call: -
j_call: TRBJ2-2
cdr3_length: 15
clone_size: -
v_call: TRBV6-1
cdr3_aa: CASSEIGGSTGELFF
cdr3_nt: TGTGCCAGCAGTGAAATTGGAGGGAGCACCGGGGAGCTGTTTTTT

d_call: -
j_call: TRBJ1-2
cdr3_length: 13
clone_size: -
v_call: TRBV30
cdr3_aa: CASNWGQGYGYTF
cdr3_nt: TGTGCCTCCAATTGGGGGCAGGGGTATGGCTACACCTTC

d_call: -
j_call: TRBJ2-7
cdr3_length: 15
clone_size: -
v_call: TRBV5-4
cdr3_aa: CASSSPMSSDYEQYF
cdr3_nt: TGTGCCAGCAGCTCCCCGATGTCCTCCGACTACGAGCAGTACTTC

d_call: -
j_call: TRBJ2-7
cdr3_length: 15
clone_size: -
v_call: TRBV28
cdr3_aa: CASSHTSSTYYEQYF
cdr3_nt: TGTGCCAGCAGTCACACTAGCTCAACCTACTACGAGCAGTACTTC

d_call: TRBD2
j_call: TRBJ2-1
cdr3_length: 16
clone_size: -
v_call: TRBV25-1
cdr3_aa: CASSDFASGRGNEQFF
cdr3_nt: TGTGCCAGCAGTGATTTTGCTAGCGGGAGGGGCAATGAGCAGTTCTTC

d_call: TRBD2
j_call: TRBJ2-7
cdr3_length: 15
clone_size: -
v_call: TRBV9
cdr3_aa: CASSADSGSAGEQYF
cdr3_nt: TGTGCCAGCAGCGCTGATAGCGGGAGTGCAGGAGAGCAGTACTTC

d_call: TRBD1
j_call: TRBJ1-2
cdr3_length: 16
clone_size: -
v_call: TRBV27
cdr3_aa: CASSPRTGGAFDGYTF
cdr3_nt: TGTGCCAGCAGTCCAAGGACAGGGGGCGCATTCGATGGCTACACCTTC

d_call: -
j_call: TRBJ1-1
cdr3_length: 15
clone_size: many
v_call: TRBV11-2
cdr3_aa: CASSSRPGQNTEAFF
cdr3_nt: TGTGCCAGCAGCTCCCGTCCCGGACAGAACACTGAAGCTTTCTTT

d_call: -
j_call: TRBJ1-5
cdr3_length: 15
clone_size: -
v_call: TRBV4-3
cdr3_aa: CASSQELYSNQPQHF
cdr3_nt: TGCGCCAGCAGCCAAGAGCTTTATAGCAATCAGCCCCAGCATTTT

d_call: TRBD2
j_call: TRBJ2-2
cdr3_length: 15
clone_size: few
v_call: TRBV30
cdr3_aa: CAWTVGGRSTGELFF
cdr3_nt: TGTGCCTGGACCGTGGGGGGGAGAAGCACCGGGGAGCTGTTTTTT

d_call: TRBD1
j_call: TRBJ1-5
cdr3_length: 14
clone_size: -
v_call: TRBV28
cdr3_aa: CASTPQGGDQPQHF
cdr3_nt: TGTGCCAGCACCCCTCAGGGGGGGGATCAGCCCCAGCATTTT

d_call: -
j_call: TRBJ1-2
cdr3_length: 17
clone_size: -
v_call: TRBV28
cdr3_aa: CASSSPGGNRASYGYTF
cdr3_nt: TGTGCCAGCAGTTCCCCGGGGGGGAACCGGGCCAGCTATGGCTACACCTTC